This T cell receptor beta chain was obtained from a study of T cells in Graves' hyperthyroidism and ophthalmopathy. With V trimmed by 3 bases and J by 12 bases, 4 bases remained unmatched. Per germline, CDR1 SGHTA and CDR2 FQGTGA. The CDR3 consists of 14 residues. Diagnosis of hyperthyroidism was new in patients aged 18 to 65, and its duration was under 2 months. Diagnosis rested on symptoms, serum thyroxine and TRAb, thyroid ultrasound, and orbital computed tomography. The blood was taken when hyperthyroidism was first diagnosed, before any ophthalmopathy symptoms showed up. RNA transcripts were the template for amplifying TCR beta CDR3 regions. HTBI primers were employed in a first-round RT-PCR of the TCR CDR3. TCRdb redid the calling of the multiplex PCR reads with MiXCR, one entry per CDR3 protein. Counted here are approximately 600,000 distinct CDR3 sequences, around 13% occurring once; the ten biggest clones make up 5% to 7%.

The chain recombines TRBV7-3 with TRBJ2-1, with 14 bases identical to TRBD2. The receptor was isolated from a woman aged 25 to 39 with Graves' hyperthyroidism that later progressed to Graves' ophthalmopathy. Input material: blood. The DNA of the CDR3 is TGTGCCAGCAGCTTGACTAGCGGGGGGGGGGCGCAGTTCTTC. Translated: CASSLTSGGGAQFF.